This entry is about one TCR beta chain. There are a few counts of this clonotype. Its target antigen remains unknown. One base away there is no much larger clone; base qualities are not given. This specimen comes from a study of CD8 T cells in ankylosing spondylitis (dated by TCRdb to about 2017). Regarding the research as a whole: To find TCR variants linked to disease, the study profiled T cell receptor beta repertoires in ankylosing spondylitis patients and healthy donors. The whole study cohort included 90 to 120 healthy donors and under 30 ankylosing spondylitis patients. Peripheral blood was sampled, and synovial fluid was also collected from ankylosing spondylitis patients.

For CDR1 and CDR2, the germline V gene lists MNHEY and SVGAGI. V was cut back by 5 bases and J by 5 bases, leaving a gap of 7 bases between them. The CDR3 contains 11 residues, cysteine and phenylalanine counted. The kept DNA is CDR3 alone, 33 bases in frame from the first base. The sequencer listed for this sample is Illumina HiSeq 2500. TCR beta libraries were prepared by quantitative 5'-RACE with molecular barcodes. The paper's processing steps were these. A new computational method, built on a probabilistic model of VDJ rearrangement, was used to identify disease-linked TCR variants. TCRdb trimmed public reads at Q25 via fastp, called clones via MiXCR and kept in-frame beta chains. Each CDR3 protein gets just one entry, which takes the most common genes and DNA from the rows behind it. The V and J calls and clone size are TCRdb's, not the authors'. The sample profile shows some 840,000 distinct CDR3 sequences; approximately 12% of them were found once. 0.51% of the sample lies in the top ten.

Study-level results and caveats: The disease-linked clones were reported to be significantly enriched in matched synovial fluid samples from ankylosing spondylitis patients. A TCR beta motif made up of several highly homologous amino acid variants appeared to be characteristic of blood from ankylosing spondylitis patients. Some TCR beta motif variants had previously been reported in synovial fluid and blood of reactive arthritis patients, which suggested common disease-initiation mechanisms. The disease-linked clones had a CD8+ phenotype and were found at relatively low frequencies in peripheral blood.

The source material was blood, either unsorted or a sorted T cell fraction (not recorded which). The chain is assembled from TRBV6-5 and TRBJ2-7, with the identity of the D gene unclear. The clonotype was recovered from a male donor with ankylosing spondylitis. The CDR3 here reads CASSRRHEQYF. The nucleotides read TGTGCCAGCAGTCGACGGCACGAGCAGTACTTC.